The T cell receptor beta chain described here comes from a study of shared clonotypes between healthy human individuals. As defined, naive CD8 cells were CD45RO-negative and positively selected for CCR7, with terminally differentiated effector memory CD45RA+ cells excluded. The V segment lost 6 bases and the J segment 0 bases; nucleotides outside the gene matches: 6. The V gene's germline CDR1 is SGHTA and CDR2 FQGNSA. This CDR3 is built from 15 residues. The data were produced by immunoSEQ multiplex PCR, yet TCRdb's version contains in-frame clones alone and is incomplete. The table records about 2.1 million clones, approximately 94% of them present only once.

This chain connects TRBV7-2 to TRBJ2-7; 9 positions agree with TRBD2. The clonotype was recovered from a man aged 18 to 29 in good health. Some clones in this sample may be carry-over from other donors' samples. The specimen was naive CD8+ T cells from PBMCs. CDR3 loop: CASSVSLAGSYEQYF. Here the CDR3 DNA reads TGTGCCAGCAGTGTCTCACTAGCGGGCTCCTACGAGCAGTACTTC.